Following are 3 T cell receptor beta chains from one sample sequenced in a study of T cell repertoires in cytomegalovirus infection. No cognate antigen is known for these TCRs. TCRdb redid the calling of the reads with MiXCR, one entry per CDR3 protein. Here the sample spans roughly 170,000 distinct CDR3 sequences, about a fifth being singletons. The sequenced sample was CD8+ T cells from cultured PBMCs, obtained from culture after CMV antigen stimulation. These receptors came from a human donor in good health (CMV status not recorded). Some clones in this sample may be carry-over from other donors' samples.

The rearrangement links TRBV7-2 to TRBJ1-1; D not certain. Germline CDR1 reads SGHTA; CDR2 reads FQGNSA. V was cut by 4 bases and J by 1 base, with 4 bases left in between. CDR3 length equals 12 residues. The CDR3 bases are TGTGCCAGCAGCTGGAGGAACACTGAAGCTTTCTTT. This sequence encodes CASSWRNTEAFF. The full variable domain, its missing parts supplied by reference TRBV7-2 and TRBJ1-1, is GAGVSQSPSNKVTEKGKDVELRCDPISGHTALYWYRQSLGQGLEFLIYFQGNSAPDKSGLPSDRFSAERTGGSVSTLTIQRTQQEDSAVYLCASSWRNTEAFFGQGTRLTVV.

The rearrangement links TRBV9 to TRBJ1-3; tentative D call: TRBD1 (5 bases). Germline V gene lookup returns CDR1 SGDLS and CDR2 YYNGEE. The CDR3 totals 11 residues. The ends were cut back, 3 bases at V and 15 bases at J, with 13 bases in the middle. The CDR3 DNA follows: TGTGCCAGCAGCGGCAGTGATGGGGGATATTTT. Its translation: CASSGSDGGYF. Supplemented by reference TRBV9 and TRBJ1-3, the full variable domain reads DSGVTQTPKHLITATGQRVTLRCSPRSGDLSVYWYQQSLDQGLQFLIQYYNGEERAKGNILERFSAQQFPDLHSELNLSSLELGDSALYFCASSGSDGGYFGEGSWLTVV.

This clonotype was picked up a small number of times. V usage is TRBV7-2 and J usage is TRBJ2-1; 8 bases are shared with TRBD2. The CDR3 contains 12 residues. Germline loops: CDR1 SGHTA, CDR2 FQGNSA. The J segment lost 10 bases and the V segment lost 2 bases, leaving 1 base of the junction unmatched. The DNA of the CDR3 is TGTGCCAGCAGCTTACAGCGGGGGGAGCAGTTCTTC. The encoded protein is CASSLQRGEQFF.